This passage covers 9 T cell receptor beta chains from one sample sequenced in a study of blood T cell repertoires in COVID-19. This table comes from immunoSEQ multiplex PCR, and its TCRdb copy is limited to in-frame clones, with some not included. The sample has about 160,000 clones, 82% seen once; the top ten hold 7%. Sequencing was carried out using peripheral blood. The receptors originated from a woman aged 35 to 49 with COVID-19, enrolled during active disease.

The CDR3 region is CASSSPAQGRNTEAFF. In nucleotides, the CDR3 is TGTGCCAGCAGTTCCCCCGCACAGGGTAGGAACACTGAAGCTTTCTTT. This chain uses TRBV28 with TRBJ1-1; D may be TRBD1 (6 bases). Trimming removed 4 bases at V and 1 base at J, with 16 bases between. Germline V gene data show CDR1 as MDHEN and CDR2 as SYDVKM. CDR3 size: 16 residues. Variable domain in full (rest from reference TRBV28 and TRBJ1-1): DVKVTQSSRYLVKRTGEKVFLECVQDMDHENMFWYRQDPGLGLRLIYFSYDVKMKEKGDIPEGYSVSREKKERFSLILESASTNQTSMYLCASSSPAQGRNTEAFFGQGTRLTVV.

The rearrangement links TRBV14 to TRBJ1-4; D is ambiguous. The CDR3 totals 16 residues. The V end was cut by 0 bases, the J end by 1 base, with 9 bases between. Germline V gives CDR1 SGHDN, CDR2 FVKESK. The CDR3 region is CASSQDLGVTNEKLFF. CDR3 nucleotides: TGTGCCAGCAGCCAAGATTTGGGCGTAACTAATGAAAAACTGTTTTTT. The full variable domain, its missing parts supplied by reference TRBV14 and TRBJ1-4, is EAGVTQFPSHSVIEKGQTVTLRCDPISGHDNLYWYRRVMGKEIKFLLHFVKESKQDESGMPNNRFLAERTGGTYSTLKVQPAELEDSGVYFCASSQDLGVTNEKLFFGSGTQLSVL.

The chain is built from TRBV20-1 and TRBJ1-2; tentative D call: TRBD1 (6 bases). The CDR3 is 11 residues long. Germline-derived CDR1 and CDR2 are DFQATT and SNEGSKA (reference sequence). V was trimmed by 5 bases and J by 9 bases, leaving 13 bases between them. Here the CDR3 reads CSARDTPSYTF. DNA of the CDR3: TGCAGTGCTCGGGACACCCCTAGCTACACCTTC.

This clone was recorded only once. The chain links TRBV11-3 to TRBJ2-1; 10 nucleotides match TRBD1. Germline-derived CDR1 and CDR2 are SGHNT and YENEEA. The CDR3 consists of 14 residues. After removal of 2 bases from V and 9 bases from J, the junction contained 4 bases not matched to a gene. The CDR3 protein is CASSLLGQGGEQFF. CDR3 DNA sequence: TGTGCCAGCAGCTTACTAGGACAGGGGGGTGAGCAGTTCTTC.

J is TRBJ1-5 and V is TRBV19; TRBD1 is a possible D gene (6 bases). V lost 4 bases and J 0 bases, leaving 10 bases between the germline ends. Germline-derived CDR1 and CDR2 are LNHDA and SQIVND (reference sequence). This CDR3 has 15 amino acids. The CDR3 is CASSKTGYSNQPQHF. CDR3 DNA sequence: TGTGCCAGTAGTAAGACAGGTTATAGCAATCAGCCCCAGCATTTT.

This chain joins TRBV7-9 and TRBJ1-4; the D gene is possibly TRBD1 (5 bases). CDR1 is SEHNR and CDR2 is FQNEAQ in the germline V gene (reference sequence). The V end lost 2 bases, the J end lost 8 bases, and 15 bases lay between the germline ends. This CDR3 contains 15 residues. CDR3 in amino acids: CASSLSGAVVEKLFF. Here the CDR3 DNA reads TGTGCCAGCAGCTTATCTGGGGCCGTGGTCGAAAAACTGTTTTTT.

This clone was counted only a few times. The CDR3 coding sequence is TGCACCACACGGAGGGGCCGGGATGGCTACACCTTC. Translating gives CTTRRGRDGYTF. The chain joins TRBV29-1 to TRBJ1-2; the D gene is possibly TRBD1 (5 bases). The germline CDR1 and CDR2 sequences are SQVTM and ANQGSEA. This CDR3 comprises 12 residues.

The chain is built from TRBV25-1 and TRBJ2-2, with 9 bases lining up with TRBD1. CDR3 length equals 15 residues. The ends lost 4 bases at V and 7 bases at J; junction bases unmatched: 7. The V gene's germline CDR1 is MGHDK and CDR2 SYGVNS. CDR3 nucleotides: TGTGCCAGCAGTGTACAGGGGGCGCGAGGCGGGGAGCTGTTTTTT. It specifies CASSVQGARGGELFF.

This clone appeared a few times. The genes are TRBV7-3 and TRBJ2-1; TRBD2 is a possible D gene (5 bases). Germline V gives CDR1 SGHTA, CDR2 FQGTGA. This CDR3 contains 15 residues. V lost 5 bases and J 0 bases, leaving 11 bases between the germline ends. This chain's CDR3 is CASSLGESSYNEQFF. For the CDR3, the DNA is TGTGCCAGCAGCCTCGGGGAGAGCTCCTACAATGAGCAGTTCTTC.